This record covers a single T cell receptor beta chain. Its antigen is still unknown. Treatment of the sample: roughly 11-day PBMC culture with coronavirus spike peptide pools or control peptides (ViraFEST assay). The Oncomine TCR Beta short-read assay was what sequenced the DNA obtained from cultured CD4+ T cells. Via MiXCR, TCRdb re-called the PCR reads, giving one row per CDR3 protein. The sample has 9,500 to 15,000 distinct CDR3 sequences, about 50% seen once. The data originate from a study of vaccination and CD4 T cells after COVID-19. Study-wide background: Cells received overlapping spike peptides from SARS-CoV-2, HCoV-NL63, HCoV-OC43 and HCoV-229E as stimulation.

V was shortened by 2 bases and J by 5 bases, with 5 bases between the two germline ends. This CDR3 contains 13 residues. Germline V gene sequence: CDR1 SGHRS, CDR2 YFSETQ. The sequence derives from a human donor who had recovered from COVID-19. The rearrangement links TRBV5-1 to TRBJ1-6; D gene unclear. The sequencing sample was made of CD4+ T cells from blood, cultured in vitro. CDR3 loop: CASSFGDNSPLHF. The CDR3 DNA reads TGCGCCAGCAGCTTCGGGGATAATTCACCCCTCCACTTT.